A single sample gave rise to the 4 T cell receptor beta chains below, sequenced in a study of blood T cell repertoires in COVID-19. Sequencing was performed with immunoSEQ multiplex PCR; in TCRdb, only in-frame clones are kept and a portion is missing. The sample has approximately 200,000 clones, roughly 87% seen once. The specimen sequenced was PBMCs or T cells enriched from blood (not recorded which). The origin of the receptors is a woman in her thirties who had recovered from COVID-19.

This sequence joins TRBV9 and TRBJ1-3; D is unclear. Germline V gene data show CDR1 as SGDLS and CDR2 as YYNGEE. Trimming removed 0 bases at V and 2 bases at J, with 9 bases between. The CDR3 extends over 15 amino acids. The chain's CDR3 is CASSVAAGTGNTIYF. In DNA, the CDR3 is TGTGCCAGCAGCGTAGCAGCGGGGACTGGAAACACCATATATTTT. Combining the CDR3 with reference TRBV9 and TRBJ1-3 gives the whole variable domain DSGVTQTPKHLITATGQRVTLRCSPRSGDLSVYWYQQSLDQGLQFLIQYYNGEERAKGNILERFSAQQFPDLHSELNLSSLELGDSALYFCASSVAAGTGNTIYFGEGSWLTVV.

The chain uses TRBV5-1 and TRBJ2-3; TRBD2 aligns across 10 bases. Germline assignment: CDR1 SGHRS and CDR2 YFSETQ. There are 16 residues in the CDR3. Germline trimming cut 1 base from V and 1 base from J; bases unmatched to any gene: 3. Here the CDR3 reads CASSLRGLAGTDTQYF. In nucleotides, the CDR3 is TGCGCCAGCAGCTTGAGAGGACTAGCGGGCACAGATACGCAGTATTTT. Looking up the rest from reference TRBV5-1 and TRBJ2-3 gives the full variable domain: KAGVTQTPRYLIKTRGQQVTLSCSPISGHRSVSWYQQTPGQGLQFLFEYFSETQRNKGNFPGRFSGRQFSNSRSEMNVSTLELGDSALYLCASSLRGLAGTDTQYFGPGTRLTVL.

Written as DNA, the CDR3 is TGTGCCACCTCCTCATCTAGTCAGAACACCGGGGAGCTGTTTTTT. Protein product: CATSSSSQNTGELFF. V and J are TRBV10-3 and TRBJ2-2; D unclear. Germline assignment: CDR1 ENHRY and CDR2 SYGVKD. There are 15 residues in the CDR3. Deletions cut 10 bases from V and 1 base from J, with 16 bases between.

V gene TRBV5-8 combines with J gene TRBJ2-5; TRBD2 matches at 13 bases. The V gene end was trimmed by 4 bases and the J gene end by 8 bases; junction bases not matched to a gene: 11. CDR1 SGHTS and CDR2 YDEGEE come from the germline V gene. The CDR3 loop spans 16 amino acids. The CDR3 bases are TGTGCCAGCAGCCGAAACCCGGGACTAGCGGGGACAACCCAGTACTTC. It specifies CASSRNPGLAGTTQYF.